Listed below are T cell receptor beta chains from one sample, sequenced in a study of blood T cell repertoires in COVID-19. This table comes from immunoSEQ multiplex PCR, and its TCRdb copy is limited to in-frame clones, with some not included. There are under 300,000 clones in the sample; approximately 83% occur only once, and 2.5% to 3.5% lies in the top ten. Sequencing was performed on PBMCs or T cells enriched from blood (not recorded which). Receptors were obtained from a woman between 40 and 50 years old with acute COVID-19. Each CDR3 is given with its conserved first and last residue. Each record gives: J gene, V gene, D gene, clone size, CDR3 DNA, CDR3 protein. A D gene is named only where the DNA matches it firmly. Some rows have no size entry. The others give once, few or many, or a class for an expanded clone.

TRBJ2-5 TRBV5-1 TRBD2 - TGCGCCAGCAGCCTCGGACTAGCGGGAGGGTTCCTCAGAGAGACCCAGTACTTC CASSLGLAGGFLRETQYF
TRBJ2-7 TRBV13 - - TGTGCCAGCAGCCCCCCCCGGGGGTCGAAGGGGGAGCAGTACTTC CASSPPRGSKGEQYF
TRBJ1-2 TRBV29-1 TRBD1 - TGCAGCGTTGAAGACACGACAGGGTTTAAGTACACCTTC CSVEDTTGFKYTF
TRBJ1-2 TRBV9 TRBD1 - TGTGCCAGCAGCGTAGGGACAGGGAATGGCTACACCTTC CASSVGTGNGYTF
TRBJ2-3 TRBV7-9 TRBD1 - TGTGCCAGCAGCTTCGTGACAGGGCTAACAGATACGCAGTATTTT CASSFVTGLTDTQYF
TRBJ2-5 TRBV5-1 - - TGCGCCAGCAGCTTGGGCAGCCAAAGGGGAGAGACCCAGTACTTC CASSLGSQRGETQYF
TRBJ2-6 TRBV19 - - TGTGCCATCCCAACAGGACAAAGCTCTGGGGCCAACGTCCTGACTTTC CAIPTGQSSGANVLTF
TRBJ1-2 TRBV12-5 TRBD1 - TGTGCTAGTGGTTTGGCGACAGGGGGCACAAATGGCTACACCTTC CASGLATGGTNGYTF
TRBJ1-5 TRBV11-2 - - TGTGCCAGCAGCCTATGGGAGGACCAGCCCCAGCATTTT CASSLWEDQPQHF
TRBJ1-4 TRBV7-2 TRBD1 - TGTGCCAGCAGCTCGGGACAGACGACGGAAAAACTGTTTTTT CASSSGQTTEKLFF
TRBJ1-1 TRBV19 - - TGTGCCAGTAGGTCCCCTGTGGGCCGCGTTAACACTGAAGCTTTCTTT CASRSPVGRVNTEAFF
TRBJ1-1 TRBV15 - few TGTGCCACCAGCAGAGAACGGGATCGGAACACTGAAGCTTTCTTT CATSRERDRNTEAFF
TRBJ2-1 TRBV20-1 - - TGCAGTGCCTTACTACACAATGAGCAGTTCTTC CSALLHNEQFF
TRBJ2-1 TRBV24-1 - - TGTGCCACCAGTGATTTAACAGGGAGACATGAGCAGTTCTTC CATSDLTGRHEQFF
TRBJ1-2 TRBV29-1 - once TGCAGCGTTGGGTCAGGGGACTATGGCTACACCTTC CSVGSGDYGYTF
TRBJ1-4 TRBV18 - once TGTGCCAGCTCACCACCGACCGGGTCTAATGAAAAACTGTTTTTT CASSPPTGSNEKLFF
TRBJ2-3 TRBV27 TRBD2 - TGTGCCAGCAATAAACTAGCGGGAGGGCCCGTAGATACGCAGTATTTT CASNKLAGGPVDTQYF
TRBJ1-1 TRBV12-3/TRBV12-4 - many TGTGCCAGCAGTCAGGGAGGCGGGAATCGAGCTTTCTTT CASSQGGGNRAFF
TRBJ2-3 TRBV4-1 - - TGCGCCAGCAGCCAAGATGAGGGGACACCAAGCACAGATACGCAGTATTTT CASSQDEGTPSTDTQYF
TRBJ1-6 TRBV7-2 - few TGTGCCAGCAGCCGTTCGTTTGGGAGAGGACGCTCTAATTCACCCCTCCACTTT CASSRSFGRGRSNSPLHF
TRBJ2-5 TRBV3-1/TRBV3-2 - - TGTGCCAGCAGCCCCATTCCAGGGTTTGAGACCCAGTACTTC CASSPIPGFETQYF
TRBJ2-7 TRBV28 - - TGTGCCAGCAGTTTATCCACGACAGCTACCTACGAGCAGTACTTC CASSLSTTATYEQYF
TRBJ2-1 TRBV4-1 TRBD2 - TGCGCCAGCAGCCAAGGTGAGCGCGGGAGTCAGTACAATGAGCAGTTCTTC CASSQGERGSQYNEQFF
TRBJ2-7 TRBV13 TRBD1 - TGTGCCAGCAGCTTCTGGGACAGTAGTCTCTACGAGCAGTACTTC CASSFWDSSLYEQYF
TRBJ1-5 TRBV7-8 - few TGTGCCAGCAGCTTAGCGCGTGGAGGGGTTAGCAATCAGCCCCAGCATTTT CASSLARGGVSNQPQHF
TRBJ2-2 TRBV19 TRBD2 - TGTGCCAGTAGTGGACTAGCCGGTACCGGGGAGCTGTTTTTT CASSGLAGTGELFF